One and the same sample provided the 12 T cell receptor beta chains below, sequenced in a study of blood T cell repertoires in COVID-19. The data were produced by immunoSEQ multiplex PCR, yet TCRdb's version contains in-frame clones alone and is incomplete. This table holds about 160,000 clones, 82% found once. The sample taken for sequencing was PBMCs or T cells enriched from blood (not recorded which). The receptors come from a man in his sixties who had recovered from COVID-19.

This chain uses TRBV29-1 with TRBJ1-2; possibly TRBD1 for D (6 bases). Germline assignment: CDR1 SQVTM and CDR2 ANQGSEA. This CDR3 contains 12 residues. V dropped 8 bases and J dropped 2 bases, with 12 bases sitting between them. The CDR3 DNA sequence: TGCAGCTCCGGACAGCAGAACTATGGCTACACCTTC. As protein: CSSGQQNYGYTF. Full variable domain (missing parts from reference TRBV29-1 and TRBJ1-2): SAVISQKPSRDICQRGTSLTIQCQVDSQVTMMFWYRQQPGQSLTLIATANQGSEATYESGFVIDKFPISRPNLTFSTLTVSNMSPEDSSIYLCSSGQQNYGYTFGSGTRLTVV.

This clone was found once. In DNA form, the CDR3 reads TGTGCCAGCAGTTTACTCATAGCGGGAGGCACCGGGGAGCTGTTTTTT. Its protein product is CASSLLIAGGTGELFF. The chain carries TRBV28 and TRBJ2-2, with 10 bases identical to TRBD2. CDR1 and CDR2 from the germline V gene are MDHEN and SYDVKM. The V and J ends lost 2 bases and 4 bases, in that order; junction bases with no gene match: 4. The CDR3 sequence is 16 residues long.

The CDR3 protein is CASSQAGGPPYNSPLHF. The CDR3, as DNA: TGTGCCAGCAGCCAAGCAGGGGGCCCCCCGTATAATTCACCCCTCCACTTT. The chain links TRBV3-1 (or the pseudogene TRBV3-2) to TRBJ1-6; the match to TRBD1 covers 8 bases. The junction had 6 bases not matched to a gene; V was cut back by 1 base and J by 4 bases. This CDR3 comprises 17 residues. Germline assignment: CDR1 LGHDT and CDR2 YNNKEL (reference sequence).

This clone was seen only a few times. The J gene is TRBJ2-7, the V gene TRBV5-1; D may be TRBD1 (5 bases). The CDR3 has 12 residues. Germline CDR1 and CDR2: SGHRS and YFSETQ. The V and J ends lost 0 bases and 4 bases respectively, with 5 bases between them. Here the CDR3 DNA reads TGCGCCAGCAGCTTGGAGGGGTACGAGCAGTACTTC. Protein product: CASSLEGYEQYF.

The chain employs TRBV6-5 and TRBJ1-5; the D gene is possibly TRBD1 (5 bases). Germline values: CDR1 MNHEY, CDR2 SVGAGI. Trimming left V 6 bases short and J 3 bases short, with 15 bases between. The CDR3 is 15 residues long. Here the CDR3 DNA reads TGTGCCAGCAGACCGAGGTCCGGACACAATCAGCCCCAGCATTTT. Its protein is CASRPRSGHNQPQHF.

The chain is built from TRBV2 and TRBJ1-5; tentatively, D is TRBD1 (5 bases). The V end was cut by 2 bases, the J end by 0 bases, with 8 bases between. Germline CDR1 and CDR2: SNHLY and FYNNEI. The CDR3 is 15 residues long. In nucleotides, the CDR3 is TGTGCCAGCAGTGAATGGACACTTAGCAATCAGCCCCAGCATTTT. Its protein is CASSEWTLSNQPQHF.

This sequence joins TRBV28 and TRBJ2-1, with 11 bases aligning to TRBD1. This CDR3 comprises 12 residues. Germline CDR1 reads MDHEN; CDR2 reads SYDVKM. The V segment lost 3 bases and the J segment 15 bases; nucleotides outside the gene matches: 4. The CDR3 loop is CASSLDRGLTFF. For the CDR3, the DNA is TGTGCCAGCAGTTTGGACAGGGGGCTTACGTTCTTC.

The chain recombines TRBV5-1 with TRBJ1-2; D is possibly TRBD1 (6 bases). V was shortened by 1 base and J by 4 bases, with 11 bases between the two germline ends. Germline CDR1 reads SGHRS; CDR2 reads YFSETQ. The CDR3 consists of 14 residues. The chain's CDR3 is CASSLRGQSYGYTF. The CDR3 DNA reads TGCGCCAGCAGCTTGAGAGGACAGAGCTATGGCTACACCTTC.

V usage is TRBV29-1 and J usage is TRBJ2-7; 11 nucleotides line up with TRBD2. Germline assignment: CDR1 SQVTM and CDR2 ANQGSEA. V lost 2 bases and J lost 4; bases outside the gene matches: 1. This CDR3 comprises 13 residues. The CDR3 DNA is TGCAGCGTTGAACTAGCGGGAGGATACGAGCAGTACTTC. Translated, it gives CSVELAGGYEQYF.

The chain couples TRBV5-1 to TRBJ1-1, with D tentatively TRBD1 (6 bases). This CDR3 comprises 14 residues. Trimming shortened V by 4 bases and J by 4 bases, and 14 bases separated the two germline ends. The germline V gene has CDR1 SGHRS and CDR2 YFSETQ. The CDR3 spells CASSLSGVGTEAFF. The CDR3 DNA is TGCGCCAGCAGCCTCTCAGGGGTTGGCACTGAAGCTTTCTTT.

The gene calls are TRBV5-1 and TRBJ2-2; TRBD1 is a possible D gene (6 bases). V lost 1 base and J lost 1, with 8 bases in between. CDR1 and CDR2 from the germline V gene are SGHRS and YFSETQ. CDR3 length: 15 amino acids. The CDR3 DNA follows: TGCGCCAGCAGCTTGCGAGGGGGGAACACCGGGGAGCTGTTTTTT. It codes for CASSLRGGNTGELFF.

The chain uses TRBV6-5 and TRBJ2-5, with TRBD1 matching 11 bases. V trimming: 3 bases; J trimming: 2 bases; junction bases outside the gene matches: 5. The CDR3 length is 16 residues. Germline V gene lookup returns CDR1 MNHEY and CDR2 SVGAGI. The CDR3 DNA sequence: TGTGCCAGCAGTTATTGGACAGGGGGCGGACAAGAGACCCAGTACTTC. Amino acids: CASSYWTGGGQETQYF.